One and the same sample provided the 9 T cell receptor beta chains below, sequenced in a study of T cell changes during pregnancy in multiple sclerosis. Profiling relied on immunoSEQ multiplex PCR, and the TCRdb table lists in-frame clones only, not all of them. Among around 69,000 clones, over 85% were seen once, and the ten largest hold 0.95% to 1.5%. Material: peripheral blood, obtained in the third trimester of pregnancy. These receptors were obtained from a female donor with multiple sclerosis, enrolled in a pregnancy study.

The chain carries TRBV7-9 and TRBJ1-1; D is unresolved. This CDR3 comprises 13 residues. Trimming left V 5 bases short and J 3 bases short, with 10 bases between. The germline gives CDR1 SEHNR, CDR2 FQNEAQ (reference sequence). The CDR3 sequence is CASSRWTDTEAFF. The CDR3 DNA reads TGTGCCAGCAGCCGGTGGACTGACACTGAAGCTTTCTTT.

The gene calls are TRBV2 and TRBJ2-1, with 13 positions matching TRBD2. Germline lookup yields CDR1 SNHLY and CDR2 FYNNEI. V was clipped by 0 bases and J by 9 bases; unmatched bases: 2. This CDR3 spans 15 amino acids. CDR3 nucleotide sequence: TGTGCCAGCAGTGAAGCGGGACTAGCGGGGCTTGAGCAGTTCTTC. Protein product: CASSEAGLAGLEQFF.

Remarks on this clone: Compared with germline, one end of the junction differs, possibly owing to a read error. Other DNA sequences in this sample translate to the same CDR3. J is TRBJ2-3 and V is TRBV5-1; 9 nucleotides line up with TRBD2. The length of the CDR3 is 15 residues. Germline V CDR1 and CDR2: SGHRS, YFSETQ. The CDR3 loop is CASSLELAGADTQYF. For the CDR3, the DNA is TGCGCCAGCAGCTTGGAACTAGCGGGCGCAGACACGCAGTATTTT.

V is TRBV29-1 and J is TRBJ1-3; 7 nucleotides match TRBD1. The CDR3 runs 15 residues. Looked up from germline, CDR1 is SQVTM and CDR2 is ANQGSEA. V gave up 6 bases and J gave up 4 bases; unmatched junction bases: 12. CDR3: CSVAFWGQLGNTIYF. The DNA for the CDR3 is TGCAGCGTCGCCTTCTGGGGACAGTTGGGAAACACCATATATTTT.

This clone was recorded a few times. The rearrangement uses TRBV10-3 and TRBJ1-5; no clear D. The germline V and J ends were trimmed by 6 bases and 4 bases, with 19 bases remaining between them. The V gene's germline CDR1 is ENHRY and CDR2 SYGVKD. The CDR3 sequence is 16 residues long. DNA for the CDR3: TGTGCCATCAGCCTCGATAACATGACGGGAAATCAGCCCCAGCATTTT. Translated: CAISLDNMTGNQPQHF.

This clone was seen once. The rearrangement uses TRBV25-1 and TRBJ2-2; no reliable D call. The V gene's germline CDR1 is MGHDK and CDR2 SYGVNS. V was clipped by 5 bases and J by 3 bases, with 10 bases between them. The CDR3 is 14 amino acids. DNA for the CDR3: TGTGCCAGCAGTTGGCGCGGAGACACCGGGGAGCTGTTTTTT. Residues: CASSWRGDTGELFF.

The CDR3 DNA reads TGTGCCAGCAGTTACTCTGGGGGGGACGTGGGGCCCCAGCATTTT. Residues: CASSYSGGDVGPQHF. V is TRBV6-6 and J is TRBJ1-5; possible D gene TRBD1, 5 bases. With 0 bases removed from V and 9 bases from J, the gap between germline ends came to 15 bases. CDR1 and CDR2 (germline): MNHNY, SVGAGI (reference sequence). The CDR3 has 15 residues.

The gene calls are TRBV6-5 and TRBJ2-7; 9 nucleotides align to TRBD2. Germline assignment: CDR1 MNHEY and CDR2 SVGAGI. The V gene end was trimmed by 5 bases and the J gene end by 8 bases; junction bases not matched to a gene: 1. CDR3 length: 11 amino acids. Written as DNA, the CDR3 is TGTGCCAGCAGTACTAGCGGGCAGCAGTACTTC. Protein product: CASSTSGQQYF.

This chain joins TRBV18 and TRBJ2-2; D remains ambiguous. This CDR3 has 15 residues. Trimming shortened V by 3 bases and J by 3 bases, and 11 bases separated the two germline ends. Per germline, CDR1 KGHSH and CDR2 LQKENI. The CDR3 DNA sequence: TGTGCCAGCTCACCGAGTAGCACGGACACCGGGGAGCTGTTTTTT. Protein sequence: CASSPSSTDTGELFF.